The clone carrying this T cell receptor (beta chain) is medium-sized (0.01 to 0.1%). Its antigen is still unknown. The entry originates in a study of T cell clonotyping in hematopoietic cell transplantation. Study information: Cytoreduction preceded collection of pretransplant recipient samples. General study points: At the given depth, recipient repertoires were over 95% de novo clonotypes. Graft donor and pretransplant recipient Inverse Simpson Index values predicted broader posttransplant TCR diversity.

Germline-derived CDR1 and CDR2 are LGHNA and YSLEER. The ends were cut back, 0 bases at V and 3 bases at J, with 11 bases in the middle. The CDR3 is 16 residues long. Time point given: recipient sample about 28 days before transplant, after cytoreduction. Samples: about 28 days before transplant, then days 30, 100 and 180 after. This table comes from immunoSEQ multiplex PCR, and its TCRdb copy is limited to in-frame clones, with some not included. The data contain roughly 27,000 clones, roughly 88% of them singletons. This clonotype was obtained from a woman aged 55 to 70 with acute myeloid leukemia. Some clones in this sample may be carry-over from other donors' samples. The source material was peripheral blood mononuclear cells, sampled before stem cell transplant. The J gene is TRBJ2-2, the V gene TRBV4-3; TRBD1 might be the D (5 bases). The CDR3 sequence: CASSQDPGWDTGELFF. The CDR3 DNA follows: TGCGCCAGCAGCCAAGATCCAGGGTGGGACACCGGGGAGCTGTTTTTT.